The entry below describes one T cell receptor beta chain. The antigen it binds to is not known. No per-base quality is available; no much larger clone lies one base away. TCR CDR3 regions were amplified from genomic DNA by multiplex PCR using the deep immunoSEQ assay. For each cell subset, the extracted genomic DNA was distributed evenly across all wells of several immunoSEQ 96-well plates, and each plate served as one replicate. For sorted subsets, each replicate PCR was loaded with 150 to 250 ng genomic DNA, equivalent to 25,000 to 35,000 T cell genomes. Purified libraries were measured with a Qubit 3.0 fluorometer, size-checked on a Bioanalyzer 2100, and measured again with the KAPA Library Quantification kit. Every immunoSEQ 96-well plate was sequenced on a separate single-read 150-cycle Illumina NextSeq 550 flow cell. For the original study's pipeline: Because only junctional sequences without quality scores were contained in the immunoSEQ output, filtering matching that applied to full-length reads could not be performed. Sequences were annotated with PyIR, a Python wrapper for IgBLAST v1.9, using IMGT germline references to assign V/J genes and CDR3. Reads were filtered out if the reads had weak V/J assignments (E-value above 1e-6), no CDR3, stop codons, out-of-frame junctions, or ambiguous translated residues. V3J clonotypes were defined as sequences sharing an identical inferred V gene, J gene, and CDR3 amino acid sequence. Percentage overlap between repertoires was calculated by dividing the number of shared unique clonotypes by the size of the smaller repertoire. Repertoire richness was assessed with RTK rarefaction, the Chao1 estimator, and Recon v2.1 estimates of unobserved clonotypes. Generation probabilities for all TCRbeta clonotypes obtained by the gDNA method from a handful of donors were computed using OLGA. Not all clones reach the TCRdb copy of this immuneACCESS table, which keeps in-frame sequences only. Checked studies attribute under half of the gap to unresolved V genes and leave the rest unexplained. V, J and clone size are those of that table, while D and trimming were read from the DNA. The sample table shows about 330,000 clones, and roughly 84% are seen once. The ten largest clones take up 15% to 20% of the sample.

The sample comes from a study of shared clonotypes between healthy human individuals (dated by TCRdb to about 2020). As for the study more broadly: A few men and two women, aged 18 to 49 years, made up the cohort. Each donor's leukapheresis produced roughly between roughly 0.94 and 9.5 billion PBMCs. The study deeply sequenced blood TCR repertoires of about five healthy adults to estimate repertoire size and the extent of clonotype sharing between individuals. For each donor, three plates each were used for CD4 naive and CD4 memory, two plates were used for CD8 naive, and one plate was used for CD8 memory. Libraries were prepared and TCR repertoires were sequenced by different laboratories using diverse techniques, in order to increase sequencing depth and limit assay-specific biases.

The trim is 4 bases for V and 3 bases for J, with a gap of 9 bases between the germline ends. The CDR3 contains 13 residues, cysteine and phenylalanine counted. The retained sequence is limited to the CDR3, 39 bases, with the frame set at the first base. Overall study outcomes, separate from this receptor: Based on pairwise subsampling, the degree of clonotype sharing among donors was expected to be affected by sequencing depth. Because the study included a small number of donors, the genetic and exposure-history diversity represented was limited. Sharing across a few donors was observed for roughly 5.4% of naive CD4, over 3% of naive CD8, 2% to 2.5% of memory CD4, and roughly 0.4% of memory CD8 clonotypes. Sampling was limited to blood, and TCR repertoires in tissue likely differ from TCR repertoires in blood. Estimated clonotype richness was generally larger for naive than for memory subsets. Incomplete sequencing was indicated by rarefaction of sorted-subset datasets, despite the large sequencing depth. Compared with non-shared clonotypes, the clonotypes found in all four sorted-subset donors had higher generation probabilities.

Healthy HIV-negative adults with no recently reported acute infections or vaccinations were included as donors. Only Caucasian adults living in Nashville, Tennessee, USA were represented among the donors. CD8 memory samples consisted of magnetically selected CD45RO+ cells combined with CCR7-negative CD45RA+ effector memory (TemRA) cells. After blood collection by leukapheresis, PBMCs were isolated using Ficoll-Histopaque density gradient centrifugation and then cryopreserved in the vapor phase of liquid nitrogen. Purity and quantity of every magnetically sorted T cell population were checked by analytical flow cytometry. Each sorted fraction had its genomic DNA isolated and then quantified by UV absorbance on a Nanodrop 2000c.

The chain links TRBV23-1 with TRBJ1-2, with a weak D call of TRBD1 (5 bases match). TRBV23-1 is placed among ORFs of uncertain function. The TCR originated in a man aged 18 to 29 in good health. Specimen: memory CD8+ T cells sorted from blood. The cell subset or site label, read with the paper, signifies: CD45RO+ cells pooled with CCR7-negative TemRA cells. CDR3 region: CASSPGTDYGYTF. The bases read TGCGCCAGCAGTCCAGGGACGGACTATGGCTACACCTTC.